Listed below are T cell receptor beta chains from one sample, sequenced in a study of beta chain features in type 1 diabetes. The protocol was immunoSEQ multiplex PCR, while the TCRdb copy is restricted to in-frame clones and leaves out a portion. The sample lists about 350,000 clones, about 20% occurring once. The specimen sequenced was naive CD4+ T cells from blood. Receptor source: a young woman in good health. CDR3s include the opening cysteine and the closing phenylalanine or tryptophan. Each record gives: clone size, D gene, J gene, V gene, CDR3 DNA, CDR3 protein. A D gene is named only where the DNA matches it firmly. Size is omitted from some rows. Given values are once, few, many or a class for expanded clones.

few TRBD2 TRBJ2-7 TRBV20-1 TGCAGCGGACTAGTTGGGTACGAGCAGTACTTC CSGLVGYEQYF
NA TRBD1 TRBJ1-4 TRBV2 TGTGCCAGCACCACAACAGGGGGCGGTGAAAAACTGTTTTTT CASTTTGGGEKLFF
few TRBD2 TRBJ2-7 TRBV14 TGTGCCAGCAGCCACCCGGGGGGGACTAGGGATAACGAGCAGTACTTC CASSHPGGTRDNEQYF
few NA TRBJ2-7 TRBV5-1 TGCGCCAGCAGCCTACGTACAGGGTCCTACGAGCAGTACTTC CASSLRTGSYEQYF
few NA TRBJ2-7 TRBV7-6 TGTGCCAGCAGCTTGAGGTTCGGGGATACCTACGAGCAGTACTTC CASSLRFGDTYEQYF
few NA TRBJ2-3 TRBV7-2 TGTGCCAGCAGCTTAGACTCCACCTGGTCCTTTTTT CASSLDSTWSFF
few TRBD2 TRBJ2-1 TRBV2 TGTGCCAGCAGGGGGGGGACTAGCGGGGCGAATGAGCAGTTCTTC CASRGGTSGANEQFF
few NA TRBJ2-7 TRBV5-4 TGTGCCAGCAGCTTGGCCCGGCCAGGGTCCTACGAGCAGTACTTC CASSLARPGSYEQYF
few NA TRBJ2-4 TRBV2 TGTGCCAGCAGTGATTTAGATAACATTCAGTACTTC CASSDLDNIQYF
NA NA TRBJ2-2 TRBV14 TGTGCCAGCAGCTTAAACACAGGCACCGGGGAGCTGTTTTTT CASSLNTGTGELFF
NA TRBD1 TRBJ2-7 TRBV5-1 TGCGCCAGCAGCCATGACAGGGCCGAGCAGTACTTC CASSHDRAEQYF
few TRBD2 TRBJ2-7 TRBV5-1 TGCGCCAGCAGCTTGTGGACTAGCGGAAGCTCCTACGAGCAGTACTTC CASSLWTSGSSYEQYF
NA NA TRBJ1-5 TRBV15 TGTGCCACCAGCCCTTCGGACCCCCACGGGGATCAGCCCCAGCATTTT CATSPSDPHGDQPQHF
NA TRBD2 TRBJ2-3 TRBV25-1 TGTGCCAGCAGTGGAGCGGGATGGGGCACAGATACGCAGTATTTT CASSGAGWGTDTQYF
few NA TRBJ2-5 TRBV2 TGTGCCAGCAGTGTAGGGGTAAGAGAGACCCAGTACTTC CASSVGVRETQYF
few NA TRBJ2-1 TRBV30 TGTGCCTGGAAAGGGAGAGGCATATCCTACAATGAGCAGTTCTTC CAWKGRGISYNEQFF
few TRBD1 TRBJ1-6 TRBV30 TGTGCCTGGAGCACTTCTCCCGGGACAGGGCTGTCACCCCTCCACTTT CAWSTSPGTGLSPLHF
few TRBD1 TRBJ1-4 TRBV29-1 TGCAGCGTTACAAGAGGACAGGGCTCTAATGAAAAACTGTTTTTT CSVTRGQGSNEKLFF
NA NA TRBJ2-5 TRBV7-2 TGTGCCAGCAGCTTACCCAGGGTTGAGACCCAGTACTTC CASSLPRVETQYF
NA NA TRBJ2-4 TRBV5-1 TGCGCCAGCAGCACCGGTTTAGCCAAAAACATTCAGTACTTC CASSTGLAKNIQYF
NA TRBD2 TRBJ2-7 TRBV28 TGTGCCAGCAATTCCCCGGGGGGGGGAGTTTACGAGCAGTACTTC CASNSPGGGVYEQYF
NA TRBD1 TRBJ1-2 TRBV6-5 TGTGCCAGCAGAGGGGACAGGCCCGGCGGCTACACCTTC CASRGDRPGGYTF
NA NA TRBJ2-5 TRBV7-2 TGTGCCAGCAGCGGGACTCAAGAGACCCAGTACTTC CASSGTQETQYF
few NA TRBJ2-7 TRBV23-1 TGCGCCAGCAGACCCTACCTGGGGGGACAGAGCTCCTACGAGCAGTACTTC CASRPYLGGQSSYEQYF
NA TRBD2 TRBJ2-3 TRBV30 TGTGCCTGGAGTGGGGGCGGGGGGGCAGATACGCAGTATTTT CAWSGGGGADTQYF
NA NA TRBJ2-1 TRBV11-2 TGTGCCAGCAGCTATCAGAATGAGCAGTTCTTC CASSYQNEQFF
few TRBD1 TRBJ1-1 TRBV18 TGTGCCAGCTCACAGGGACAGGGGATGAACACTGAAGCTTTCTTT CASSQGQGMNTEAFF
NA TRBD2 TRBJ2-5 TRBV6-5 TGTGCCAGCAGTTACAGGGCGGGAGTAGAGACCCAGTACTTC CASSYRAGVETQYF
NA TRBD1 TRBJ2-7 TRBV18 TGTGCCAGCTCACTCTTGTTCTCGGGACAGGGTCGCGGCGAGCAGTACTTC CASSLLFSGQGRGEQYF
few NA TRBJ2-7 TRBV7-7 TGTGCTAGCAGCTTAGAACAGGGGAGGGAGCAGTACTTC CASSLEQGREQYF
NA TRBD2 TRBJ2-1 TRBV30 TGTGCCCGGGGACTAGCGGGGGGCAATGAGCAGTTCTTC CARGLAGGNEQFF